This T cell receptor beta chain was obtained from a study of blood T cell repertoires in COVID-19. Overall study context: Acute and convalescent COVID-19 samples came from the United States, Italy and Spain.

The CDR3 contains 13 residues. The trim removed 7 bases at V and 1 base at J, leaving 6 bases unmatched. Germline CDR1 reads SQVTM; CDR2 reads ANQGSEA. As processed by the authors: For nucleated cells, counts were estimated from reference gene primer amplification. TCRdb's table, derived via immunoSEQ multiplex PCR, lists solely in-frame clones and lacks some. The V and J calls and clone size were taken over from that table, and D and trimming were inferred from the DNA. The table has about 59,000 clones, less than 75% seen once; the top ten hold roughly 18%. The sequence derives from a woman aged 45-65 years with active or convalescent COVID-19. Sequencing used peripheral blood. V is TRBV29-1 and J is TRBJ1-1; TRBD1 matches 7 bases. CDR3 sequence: CSATGAENTEAFF. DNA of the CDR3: TGCAGCGCCACAGGGGCCGAGAACACTGAAGCTTTCTTT.